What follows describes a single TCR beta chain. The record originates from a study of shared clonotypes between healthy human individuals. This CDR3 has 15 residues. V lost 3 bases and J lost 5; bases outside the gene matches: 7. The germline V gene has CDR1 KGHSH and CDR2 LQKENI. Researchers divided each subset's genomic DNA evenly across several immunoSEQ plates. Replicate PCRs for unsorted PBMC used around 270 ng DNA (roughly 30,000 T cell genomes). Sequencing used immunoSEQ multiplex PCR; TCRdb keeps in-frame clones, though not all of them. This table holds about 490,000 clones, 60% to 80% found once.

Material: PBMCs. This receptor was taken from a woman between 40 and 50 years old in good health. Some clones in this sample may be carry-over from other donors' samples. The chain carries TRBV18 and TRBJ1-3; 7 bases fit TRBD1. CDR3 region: CASSPGQTLRNTIYF. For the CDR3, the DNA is TGTGCCAGCTCACCGGGACAGACTCTACGAAACACCATATATTTT.